The 29 T cell receptor beta chains in this list originate from one sample, sequenced in a study of early T cells in non-severe SARS-CoV-2 infection. One entry per CDR3 protein results from TCRdb running MiXCR on the 5' RACE reads. This sample has 20,000 to 30,000 distinct CDR3 sequences; 4% to 5.5% occur once, and the top ten carry about 4%. Sequenced material: whole blood. These receptors were obtained from an adult who was a healthcare worker with PCR-confirmed SARS-CoV-2 infection or an uninfected control (not recorded which).

This clonotype has ten or more counts. The CDR3 protein is CASSPGTGGFDNEQFF. For the CDR3, the DNA is TGTGCCAGCAGCCCGGGGACAGGGGGCTTTGACAATGAGCAGTTCTTC. V and J are TRBV7-7 and TRBJ2-1, with 12 bases lining up with TRBD1. CDR1 is SSHAT, CDR2 FNYEAQ, per germline (reference sequence). Trimming at V came to 5 bases and at J to 5 bases, leaving 7 bases not matched to a gene. The CDR3 has 16 residues.

This clonotype was counted ten times or more. CDR3 in amino acids: CTAVETNTGELFF. The CDR3 DNA reads TGCACGGCGGTCGAGACGAACACCGGGGAGCTGTTTTTT. The rearrangement uses TRBV29-1 and TRBJ2-2, with D uncertain. Per germline, CDR1 SQVTM and CDR2 ANQGSEA. The CDR3 has 13 amino acids.

This clonotype was seen repeatedly, ten times or more. V usage is TRBV12-3 or TRBV12-4 and J usage is TRBJ2-2; D could derive from TRBD1 or TRBD2 (5 bases each). This CDR3 has 13 amino acids. V was cut by 6 bases and J by 4 bases, with 9 bases left in between. The CDR3 sequence: CASSRDATGELFF. The DNA for the CDR3 is TGTGCCAGCAGCAGGGACGCCACCGGGGAGCTGTTTTTT.

The chain is built from TRBV7-2 and TRBJ1-1; possible D gene TRBD1, 6 bases. The CDR3 extends over 13 amino acids. The V end lost 4 bases, the J end lost 0 bases, and 6 bases lay between the germline ends. The germline V gene has CDR1 SGHTA and CDR2 FQGNSA. This CDR3 is CASSWTVNTEAFF. CDR3 nucleotide sequence: TGTGCCAGCAGCTGGACAGTGAACACTGAAGCTTTCTTT.

This clonotype was observed many times. This chain joins TRBV3-1 and TRBJ1-4; the D is unclear. V gave up 4 bases and J gave up 8 bases, with 14 bases separating them. The CDR3 consists of 14 residues. CDR1 and CDR2 (germline): LGHDT, YNNKEL (reference sequence). CDR3 sequence (DNA): TGTGCCAGCAGCCGCAGCGGGCCTTTCGAAAAACTGTTTTTT. Translating it yields CASSRSGPFEKLFF.

This clonotype occurred many times. The chain employs TRBV6-2 or TRBV6-3 and TRBJ1-5; D is perhaps TRBD1 (5 bases). In germline, CDR1 is MNHEY, CDR2 SVGEGT. The germline V and J ends were trimmed by 5 bases and 7 bases, with 12 bases remaining between them. The CDR3 consists of 13 residues. CDR3 protein: CASSLGGHQPQHF. Here the CDR3 DNA reads TGTGCCAGCAGTCTCGGCGGACACCAGCCCCAGCATTTT.

This clonotype was seen a few times. The chain recombines TRBV20-1 with TRBJ2-5; D is ambiguous. The CDR3 length is 11 residues. The V end was cut by 0 bases, the J end by 5 bases, with 4 bases between. Germline V gene lookup returns CDR1 DFQATT and CDR2 SNEGSKA (reference sequence). The CDR3 DNA is TGCAGTGCTAGAGACGGGGAGACCCAGTACTTC. The encoded protein is CSARDGETQYF.

This clonotype was detected ten times or more. This chain connects TRBV29-1 to TRBJ2-3, with a possible D match to TRBD2 (6 bases). In germline, CDR1 is SQVTM, CDR2 ANQGSEA. This CDR3 contains 14 residues. V was pared by 3 bases and J by 4 bases, with 14 bases between. CDR3 bases: TGCAGCGTTGATCCGGGGGTCGCTTCAGATACGCAGTATTTT. Its translation: CSVDPGVASDTQYF.

The sample holds many counts of this clonotype. Here the CDR3 reads CASSQVPLYTEAFF. CDR3 DNA: TGCGCCAGCAGCCAAGTTCCCCTGTACACTGAAGCTTTCTTT. The rearrangement joins TRBV4-1 to TRBJ1-1; D not resolved. CDR3 size: 14 residues. Germline V gene sequence: CDR1 MGHRA, CDR2 YSYEKL. With 1 base removed from V and 3 bases from J, the gap between germline ends came to 9 bases.

Many counts were recorded for this clonotype. The chain combines TRBV10-3 with TRBJ2-1; 7 nucleotides align to TRBD2. Unmatched junction bases numbered 10, after V lost 5 bases and J lost 0 bases. The CDR3 has 17 residues. Per the germline V gene, CDR1 is ENHRY and CDR2 is SYGVKD. In nucleotides, the CDR3 is TGTGCCATCAGTCAGACGATGGGGGGGAGCTCCTACAATGAGCAGTTCTTC. It encodes CAISQTMGGSSYNEQFF.

The table lists this clonotype with many counts. J is TRBJ1-2 and V is TRBV4-2, with D perhaps TRBD1 (6 bases). Between the trimmed V and J ends, which lost 1 base and 5 bases, there was a span of 17 bases. The germline V gene has CDR1 LGHNA and CDR2 YNFKEQ. This CDR3 has 16 amino acids. CDR3 region: CASSQGTQGTEYGYTF. The CDR3 region has the DNA TGTGCCAGCAGCCAAGGGACACAGGGAACGGAGTATGGCTACACCTTC.

Worth noting for this clonotype: This could be a read error, since a much larger clone is one nucleotide away. J is TRBJ2-7 and V is TRBV10-3; perhaps TRBD2 as D (6 bases). V was trimmed by 7 bases and J by 5 bases, leaving 21 bases between them. This CDR3 comprises 15 residues. CDR1 is ENHRY and CDR2 is SYGVKD in the germline V gene. The CDR3 loop is CAIMGAGGATHEQYF. Written as DNA, the CDR3 is TGTGCCATCATGGGCGCCGGCGGGGCGACCCACGAGCAGTACTTC.

This clonotype was detected many times. The V call is TRBV7-8, the J call TRBJ2-1; D not resolved. Per the germline V gene, CDR1 is SGHVS and CDR2 is FQNEAQ. The CDR3 runs to 16 residues. V was trimmed by 5 bases and J by 0 bases, leaving 14 bases between them. The CDR3 here is CASSATLLSSYNEQFF. The CDR3 bases are TGTGCCAGCAGCGCCACTCTTCTTAGCTCCTACAATGAGCAGTTCTTC.

There are many counts of this clonotype. The chain recombines TRBV2 with TRBJ1-4; the D gene is possibly TRBD1 (6 bases). The CDR3 spans 17 residues. The V end lost 8 bases, the J end lost 0 bases, and 19 bases lay between the germline ends. Per germline, CDR1 SNHLY and CDR2 FYNNEI. CDR3 sequence (DNA): TGTGCCAGCGGGACGGGACAAAGATTTGCAACTAATGAAAAACTGTTTTTT. Protein: CASGTGQRFATNEKLFF.

Relative to its sample, this clonotype is medium-sized (0.01 to 0.1%). CDR3 DNA: TGTGCCAGCAGCCTCCCCGACTCTTCCGAGCAGTACTTC. Translating gives CASSLPDSSEQYF. This chain connects TRBV7-3 to TRBJ2-7; unclear D gene. The CDR3 runs 13 residues. The germline V gene has CDR1 SGHTA and CDR2 FQGTGA. V was clipped by 5 bases and J by 6 bases, with 14 bases between them.

This clonotype appeared many times. This rearrangement joins TRBV5-5 to TRBJ2-7; D gene ambiguous. This CDR3 comprises 10 residues. V was pared by 4 bases and J by 3 bases, with 2 bases between. Germline CDR1 is SGHKS and CDR2 is YYEKEE (reference sequence). CDR3 sequence (DNA): TGTGCCAGCAGCGGCTACGAGCAGTACTTC. It yields the protein CASSGYEQYF.

This clonotype has at least ten counts. The chain employs TRBV10-2 and TRBJ2-7; 9 bases are a match to TRBD1. This CDR3 has 16 residues. Germline lookup yields CDR1 WSHSY and CDR2 SAAADI. Germline trimming cut 3 bases from V and 4 bases from J; bases unmatched to any gene: 10. CDR3 sequence (DNA): TGCGCCAGCAGTGATACAGGGGGCGGAGGGGGTTACGAGCAGTACTTC. It specifies CASSDTGGGGGYEQYF.

This clonotype occurred many times. This chain uses TRBV19 with TRBJ1-2; 8 positions agree with TRBD1. This CDR3 has 15 amino acids. Germline assignment: CDR1 LNHDA and CDR2 SQIVND (reference sequence). The V and J ends lost 5 bases and 4 bases, in that order; junction bases with no gene match: 9. The CDR3 reads CASSHSDRESYGYTF. The CDR3 DNA follows: TGTGCCAGTAGTCATTCGGACAGGGAATCCTATGGCTACACCTTC.

The chain carries TRBV30 and TRBJ1-1; D uncertain. The V gene's germline CDR1 is GTSNPN and CDR2 SVGIG (reference sequence). The V end lost 0 bases, the J end lost 8 bases, and 10 bases lay between the germline ends. There are 12 residues in the CDR3. CDR3 in DNA: TGTGCCTGGAGTGTACTACGGGGAGAAGCTTTCTTT. It translates to CAWSVLRGEAFF.

This clonotype was seen many times. The chain links TRBV7-9 to TRBJ2-5; a possible D gene is TRBD1 (5 bases). Trimming shortened V by 2 bases and J by 5 bases, and 6 bases separated the two germline ends. Germline CDR1 and CDR2: SEHNR and FQNEAQ (reference sequence). The CDR3 runs 12 residues. The CDR3 is CASSLRGETQYF. The CDR3 nucleotides are TGTGCCAGCAGCTTAAGGGGCGAGACCCAGTACTTC.

This clonotype occurred many times. The V gene is TRBV11-2, the J gene TRBJ1-1; no reliable D call. In germline, CDR1 is SGHAT, CDR2 FQNNGV. V was clipped by 1 base and J by 0 bases, with 9 bases between them. The CDR3 contains 15 residues. CDR3 residues: CASSLVVTVNTEAFF. As DNA, the CDR3 is TGTGCCAGCAGCTTAGTAGTTACGGTGAACACTGAAGCTTTCTTT.

Many counts were recorded for this clonotype. The gene calls are TRBV20-1 and TRBJ1-4; the D gene is possibly TRBD1 (5 bases). The CDR3 length is 14 residues. The V gene's germline CDR1 is DFQATT and CDR2 SNEGSKA (reference sequence). The ends were cut back, 5 bases at V and 4 bases at J, with 14 bases in the middle. The CDR3 bases are TGCAGTGCTTCGCCGGGACGGATTAATGAAAAACTGTTTTTT. Translated, it gives CSASPGRINEKLFF.

This clonotype was counted many times. The chain uses TRBV12-3 or TRBV12-4 and TRBJ2-3; D not certain. CDR3 length: 13 residues. V was shortened by 4 bases and J by 5 bases, with 10 bases between the two germline ends. CDR3: CASSSYRGDTQYF. In DNA, the CDR3 is TGTGCCAGCAGTTCCTACAGAGGAGATACGCAGTATTTT.

The sample holds a few counts of this clonotype. V gene TRBV11-2 combines with J gene TRBJ2-7, with 12 bases matching TRBD1. With 5 bases clipped from V and 5 bases from J, the junction kept 7 bases outside the gene matches. The germline V gene encodes CDR1 SGHAT and CDR2 FQNNGV. This CDR3 comprises 15 residues. The CDR3 loop reads CASSRRGTGGNEQYF. Here the CDR3 DNA reads TGTGCCAGCAGCCGCAGAGGGACAGGGGGCAACGAGCAGTACTTC.

As for this clonotype: This clone may be a read error of a much larger clone one base away. The chain joins TRBV20-1 to TRBJ1-2, with D possibly TRBD1 on 5 matching bases. Germline-derived CDR1 and CDR2 are DFQATT and SNEGSKA (reference sequence). V was pared by 4 bases and J by 5 bases, with 14 bases between. The CDR3 has 13 residues. Written as DNA, the CDR3 is TGCAGTGCTACCGACAAGGGGCCATATGGCTACACCTTC. Protein sequence: CSATDKGPYGYTF.

The V call is TRBV4-1, the J call TRBJ2-7, with 8 bases lining up with TRBD1. Germline CDR1 is MGHRA and CDR2 is YSYEKL. The CDR3 sequence is 17 residues long. V dropped 1 base and J dropped 3; count of bases not matched to a gene: 11. CDR3 bases: TGCGCCAGCAGCCAAGCGTTAACCCCGGGACAGGTCTACGAGCAGTACTTC. Its translation is CASSQALTPGQVYEQYF.

This clonotype was observed many times. The chain couples TRBV5-1 to TRBJ1-1; D is unclear. The CDR3 consists of 14 residues. V was shortened by 4 bases and J by 1 base, with 11 bases between the two germline ends. Germline loops: CDR1 SGHRS, CDR2 YFSETQ. The CDR3 bases are TGCGCCAGCAGCCGAATGTCAGCGAACACTGAAGCTTTCTTT. Its translation is CASSRMSANTEAFF.

This clonotype was seen repeatedly, ten times or more. This chain uses TRBV7-2 with TRBJ2-1; no firm D call. The V end was cut by 1 base, the J end by 15 bases, with 10 bases between. Germline CDR1 is SGHTA and CDR2 is FQGNSA. The CDR3 covers 11 residues. CDR3 residues: CASSLELIRFF. In DNA form, the CDR3 reads TGTGCCAGCAGCTTAGAATTGATTAGGTTCTTC.

This chain uses TRBV7-3 with TRBJ2-7; 10 bases are a match to TRBD2. The CDR3 has 15 residues. Germline values: CDR1 SGHTA, CDR2 FQGTGA. With 1 base clipped from V and 3 bases from J, the junction kept 3 bases outside the gene matches. CDR3 sequence (DNA): TGTGCCAGCAGCTTAATGCCTAGCGGGAGCTACGAGCAGTACTTC. It yields the protein CASSLMPSGSYEQYF.